The 4 T cell receptor beta chains presented below share a single source sample, sequenced in a study of cytomegalovirus exposure and HLA in healthy donors. Both 60 Vbeta primers and 13 Jbeta primers went into the PCR. Libraries were prepared by immunoSEQ multiplex PCR; TCRdb keeps only in-frame clonotypes and omits some of them. The sample has 150,000 to 200,000 clones, approximately 86% seen once; the top ten hold roughly 1.8%. The sequenced sample consisted of PBMCs. The source is a woman between 18 and 30 years old in good health and CMV-seronegative.

This chain uses TRBV27 with TRBJ2-7; D call uncertain. The CDR3 contains 11 residues. The germline CDR1 and CDR2 sequences are MNHEY and SMNVEV (reference sequence). Trimming took 4 bases from V and 4 from J, leaving 5 bases between them. The CDR3 spells CASSSHYEQYF. As DNA, the CDR3 is TGTGCCAGCAGTTCCCATTACGAGCAGTACTTC.

The chain employs TRBV2 and TRBJ2-3, with a weak D call TRBD1 (6 bases). Trimming pared 6 bases from V and 6 bases from J, leaving 13 bases between. Germline values: CDR1 SNHLY, CDR2 FYNNEI. This CDR3 has 13 residues. In nucleotides, the CDR3 is TGTGCCAGCAGCGAATCAGGGGAGGATACGCAGTATTTT. Encoded protein: CASSESGEDTQYF.

V and J are TRBV5-4 and TRBJ2-7, with D possibly being TRBD1 (6 bases). The germline V gene encodes CDR1 SGHNT and CDR2 YYREEE (reference sequence). V was cut by 2 bases and J by 4 bases, with 7 bases left in between. The CDR3 has 12 residues. The CDR3 loop reads CASSFGQYEQYF. The CDR3 DNA is TGTGCCAGCAGCTTTGGACAGTACGAGCAGTACTTC. Looking up the rest from reference TRBV5-4 and TRBJ2-7 gives the full variable domain: ETGVTQSPTHLIKTRGQQVTLRCSSQSGHNTVSWYQQALGQGPQFIFQYYREEENGRGNFPPRFSGLQFPNYSSELNVNALELDDSALYLCASSFGQYEQYFGPGTRLTVT.

The chain carries TRBV7-6 and TRBJ1-1, with 8 nucleotides matching TRBD1. CDR3 size: 16 residues. CDR1 and CDR2 from the germline V gene are SGHVS and FNYEAQ. V dropped 1 base and J dropped 5; count of bases not matched to a gene: 9. The CDR3 DNA is TGTGCCAGCAGCTTAGTTAGCGGACAGGGACCTACTGAAGCTTTCTTT. Its translation is CASSLVSGQGPTEAFF. Based on the CDR3 plus reference TRBV7-6 and TRBJ1-1, the full variable domain is GAGVSQSPRYKVTKRGQDVALRCDPISGHVSLYWYRQALGQGPEFLTYFNYEAQQDKSGLPNDRFSAERPEGSISTLTIQRTEQRDSAMYRCASSLVSGQGPTEAFFGQGTRLTVV.